One sample yielded the 20 T cell receptor beta chains listed below, sequenced in a study of T cell responses to AZD1222 COVID-19 vaccine. The protocol was immunoSEQ multiplex PCR, while the TCRdb copy is restricted to in-frame clones and leaves out a portion. The top ten clones hold over 12% of a sample with over 60,000 clones, about 80% of them seen once. Sequencing was performed on peripheral blood, taken 28 days after the second AZD1222 dose. The receptors were gathered from an adult who received the AZD1222 COVID-19 vaccine.

V and J are TRBV3-1 (or the pseudogene TRBV3-2) and TRBJ2-7, with TRBD1 matching 8 bases. This CDR3 is 22 amino acids long. Germline V CDR1 and CDR2: LGHDT, YNNKEL (reference sequence). The J segment lost 4 bases and the V segment lost 2 bases, leaving 28 bases of the junction unmatched. For the CDR3, the DNA is TGTGCCAGCAGCCAACCACCAATCGTTGGGGACAGGACCCGAACTGACAATTACGAGCAGTACTTC. This encodes CASSQPPIVGDRTRTDNYEQYF.

This chain uses TRBV4-1 with TRBJ1-5; D not resolved. V lost 4 bases and J lost 5, with 21 bases in between. This CDR3 region has 17 residues. Per the germline V gene, CDR1 is MGHRA and CDR2 is YSYEKL. The CDR3 spells CASSRTPLARGHQPQHF. For the CDR3, the DNA is TGCGCCAGCAGCCGCACCCCCCTTGCCCGAGGCCATCAGCCCCAGCATTTT.

The chain joins TRBV6-5 to TRBJ2-7; tentative D call: TRBD1 (6 bases). Per the germline V gene, CDR1 is MNHEY and CDR2 is SVGAGI. Deletions cut 2 bases from V and 0 bases from J, with 11 bases between. This CDR3 contains 15 residues. For the CDR3, the DNA is TGTGCCAGCAGTTACCTGGGACAAAACTCCTACGAGCAGTACTTC. As protein: CASSYLGQNSYEQYF.

The chain employs TRBV2 and TRBJ2-7; D remains ambiguous. V lost 2 bases, J lost 9 bases, and 23 bases lay in between. Germline assignment: CDR1 SNHLY and CDR2 FYNNEI. CDR3 length equals 16 residues. Here the CDR3 reads CASSEFRLVTAGMQYF. CDR3 coding DNA: TGTGCCAGCAGTGAATTTCGACTCGTGACGGCTGGGATGCAGTACTTC.

This sequence joins TRBV5-1 and TRBJ1-2; D may be TRBD1 (5 bases). The CDR3 consists of 14 residues. V was cut by 1 base and J by 0 bases, with 7 bases left in between. Germline CDR1 and CDR2: SGHRS and YFSETQ. DNA for the CDR3: TGCGCCAGCAGCTTGTCACAGGCTAACTATGGCTACACCTTC. Translated, it gives CASSLSQANYGYTF.

The count of this clone is one. The V and J genes are TRBV28 and TRBJ1-4; 7 bases are a match to TRBD1. The CDR3 covers 15 residues. The trim removed 4 bases at V and 12 bases at J, leaving 14 bases unmatched. Per the germline V gene, CDR1 is MDHEN and CDR2 is SYDVKM. The CDR3 protein is CASSSPDRPGVQLFF. The CDR3 nucleotides are TGTGCCAGCAGTTCCCCGGACAGGCCGGGTGTGCAACTGTTTTTT.

This chain links TRBV10-3 with TRBJ2-3; 10 bases line up with TRBD1. This CDR3 is built from 16 residues. V lost 10 bases, J lost 1 base, and 11 bases stayed unmatched. Germline lookup yields CDR1 ENHRY and CDR2 SYGVKD. CDR3 region: CASEGTGTGGTDTQYF. CDR3 sequence (DNA): TGTGCCAGTGAGGGAACCGGGACAGGGGGCACAGATACGCAGTATTTT.

The CDR3 protein is CASSRTSSQETQYF. For the CDR3, the DNA is TGTGCCAGCAGTCGGACTAGCTCCCAAGAGACCCAGTACTTC. This chain uses TRBV6-5 with TRBJ2-5; 8 nucleotides match TRBD2. Germline CDR1 is MNHEY and CDR2 is SVGAGI. This CDR3 region has 14 residues. V was pared by 5 bases and J by 1 base, with 3 bases of the junction left unmatched.

Of note for this clone: An end of the junction does not agree with germline; a read error may underlie this. The gene calls are TRBV20-1 and TRBJ1-5; D is unclear. Per germline, CDR1 DFQATT and CDR2 SNEGSKA (reference sequence). The CDR3 extends over 12 amino acids. The CDR3 spells CSASGGNRPQHF. The CDR3 DNA sequence: TGCAGTGCTAGTGGTGGGAATCGGCCCCAGCATTTT.

This clone was recorded once. The genes are TRBV19 and TRBJ1-1, with unresolved D. Germline CDR1 and CDR2: LNHDA and SQIVND (reference sequence). This CDR3 region has 14 residues. V lost 6 bases and J lost 1, with 12 bases in between. The CDR3 loop is CASSPVHWNTEAFF. As DNA, the CDR3 is TGTGCCAGTAGCCCAGTACACTGGAACACTGAAGCTTTCTTT.

This clone came up many times. The chain employs TRBV7-9 and TRBJ1-2; D may be TRBD1 (5 bases). CDR1 is SEHNR and CDR2 is FQNEAQ in the germline V gene (reference sequence). Trimming shortened V by 3 bases and J by 3 bases, and 5 bases separated the two germline ends. The CDR3 contains 12 residues. CDR3 region: CASSLGDYGYTF. In DNA form, the CDR3 reads TGTGCCAGCAGCTTGGGGGACTATGGCTACACCTTC.

The V and J genes are TRBV9 and TRBJ2-1; tentatively, D is TRBD2 (5 bases). CDR3 length: 13 amino acids. V was clipped by 7 bases and J by 4 bases, with 12 bases between them. CDR1 is SGDLS and CDR2 is YYNGEE in the germline V gene. The CDR3 protein is CASEGEDYNEQFF. Here the CDR3 DNA reads TGTGCCAGCGAGGGCGAAGATTACAATGAGCAGTTCTTC.

CDR3 in DNA: TGTGCCAGCAGTGTGGGGCGTGGTGTGGGGAATCAGCCCCAGCATTTT. It encodes CASSVGRGVGNQPQHF. This chain joins TRBV2 and TRBJ1-5; D is perhaps TRBD1 (5 bases). Germline values: CDR1 SNHLY, CDR2 FYNNEI. V lost 4 bases to trimming and J lost 4 bases, with 17 bases between them. The CDR3 is made up of 16 amino acids.

V gene TRBV7-8 combines with J gene TRBJ1-2; D is uncertain. Germline CDR1 SGHVS, CDR2 FQNEAQ. Deletions cut 0 bases from V and 4 bases from J, with 12 bases between. The CDR3 extends over 15 amino acids. This chain's CDR3 is CASSLASTRTYGYTF. The CDR3 coding sequence is TGTGCCAGCAGCTTAGCCTCCACGAGGACCTATGGCTACACCTTC.

The chain combines TRBV9 with TRBJ1-1; D not resolved. Trimming cost V 0 bases and J 3 bases, with 6 bases left between them. This CDR3 region has 13 residues. Germline assignment: CDR1 SGDLS and CDR2 YYNGEE. CDR3 in DNA: TGTGCCAGCAGCGTAGCCCCTGACACTGAAGCTTTCTTT. Protein product: CASSVAPDTEAFF.

The chain has TRBV4-1 and TRBJ1-5; 8 positions match TRBD1. This CDR3 is 17 amino acids long. Germline values: CDR1 MGHRA, CDR2 YSYEKL. V shed 4 bases, J shed 1 base, and the junction held 9 bases outside the gene matches. CDR3 nucleotides: TGCGCCAGCAGCCTGGGGACAGGTTTTTCGAGCAATCAGCCCCAGCATTTT. As protein: CASSLGTGFSSNQPQHF.

The chain is built from TRBV7-6 and TRBJ2-2; the match to TRBD2 covers 8 bases. Germline values: CDR1 SGHVS, CDR2 FNYEAQ. The CDR3 covers 18 residues. The V segment lost 1 base and the J segment 2 bases; nucleotides outside the gene matches: 9. The DNA of the CDR3 is TGTGCCAGCAGCTTAGTTTCAGGCGGGGGGATTAACACCGGGGAGCTGTTTTTT. Translation: CASSLVSGGGINTGELFF.

This clone was observed a few times. The CDR3 spells CASSLGSDRNYGYTF. The CDR3 DNA sequence: TGTGCCAGCAGCTTAGGATCCGACAGAAACTATGGCTACACCTTC. J is TRBJ1-2 and V is TRBV7-2, with D tentatively TRBD1 (5 bases). Germline V gives CDR1 SGHTA, CDR2 FQGNSA. This CDR3 comprises 15 residues. Trimming removed 1 base from V and 2 bases from J, with 11 bases in between. The full variable domain, in which reference TRBV7-2 and TRBJ1-2 provide the parts outside the CDR3, is GAGVSQSPSNKVTEKGKDVELRCDPISGHTALYWYRQSLGQGLEFLIYFQGNSAPDKSGLPSDRFSAERTGGSVSTLTIQRTQQEDSAVYLCASSLGSDRNYGYTFGSGTRLTVV.

This sequence joins TRBV7-8 and TRBJ1-6; perhaps TRBD1 as D (6 bases). Trimming took 5 bases from V and 3 from J, leaving 14 bases between them. Germline values: CDR1 SGHVS, CDR2 FQNEAQ. The CDR3 contains 16 residues. The CDR3 DNA reads TGTGCCAGCAGCGAGACAGGTGGGGGCTATAATTCACCCCTCCACTTT. It codes for CASSETGGGYNSPLHF. The variable domain in full, with the rest retrieved from reference TRBV7-8 and TRBJ1-6, is GAGVSQSPRYKVAKRGQDVALRCDPISGHVSLFWYQQALGQGPEFLTYFQNEAQLDKSGLPSDRFFAERPEGSVSTLKIQRTQQEDSAVYLCASSETGGGYNSPLHFGNGTRLTVT.

V usage is TRBV9 and J usage is TRBJ2-3; D remains unclear. The CDR3 totals 15 residues. Germline values: CDR1 SGDLS, CDR2 YYNGEE. Trimming pared 0 bases from V and 2 bases from J, leaving 10 bases between. The CDR3 spells CASSVGPGFTDTQYF. DNA for the CDR3: TGTGCCAGCAGCGTAGGTCCCGGGTTCACAGATACGCAGTATTTT.